The sequence of this TCR beta chain was determined in a study of CD8 T cells in ankylosing spondylitis. This CDR3 comprises 16 residues. CDR1 and CDR2 (germline): MNHEY, SMNVEV (reference sequence). Trimming removed 5 bases from V and 4 bases from J; junction bases left unmatched: 6. 5'-RACE, quantitative and with molecular barcodes, yielded the TCR beta libraries. MiXCR was run by TCRdb on the 5' RACE reads, yielding one entry per CDR3 protein. The profile shows roughly 440,000 distinct CDR3 sequences, approximately 17% of them singletons. This clonotype was seen only a few times. The antigen remains undetermined. Study results and limitations: Previous work reported some of these motif variants in the synovial fluid and blood of reactive arthritis. Within ankylosing spondylitis blood, a TCR beta motif made up of several highly homologous variants appeared to be characteristic.

The receptor's source is a male donor with ankylosing spondylitis. Material for sequencing was blood, either unsorted or a sorted T cell fraction (not recorded which). The V call is TRBV27, the J call TRBJ2-2, with TRBD2 matching 11 bases. This chain's CDR3 is CASSTLAGAGTGELFF. The CDR3 bases are TGTGCCAGCAGTACACTAGCGGGAGCGGGCACCGGGGAGCTGTTTTTT.